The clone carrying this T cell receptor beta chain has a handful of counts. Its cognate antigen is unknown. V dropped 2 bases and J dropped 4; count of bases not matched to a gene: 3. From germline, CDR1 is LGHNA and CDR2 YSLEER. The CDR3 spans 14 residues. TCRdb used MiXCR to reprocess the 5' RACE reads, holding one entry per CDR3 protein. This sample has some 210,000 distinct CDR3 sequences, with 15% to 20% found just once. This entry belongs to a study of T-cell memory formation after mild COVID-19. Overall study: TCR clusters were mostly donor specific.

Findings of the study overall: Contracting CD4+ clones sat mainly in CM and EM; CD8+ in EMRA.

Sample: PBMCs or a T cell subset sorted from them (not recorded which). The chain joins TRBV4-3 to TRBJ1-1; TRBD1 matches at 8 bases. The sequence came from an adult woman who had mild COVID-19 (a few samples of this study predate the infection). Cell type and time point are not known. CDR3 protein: CASSQQGAGTEAFF. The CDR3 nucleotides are TGCGCCAGCAGCCAACAGGGGGCTGGCACTGAAGCTTTCTTT.